This T cell receptor (beta chain) was recovered during a study of spatial heterogeneity in lung cancer. Notes on the study in general: In tumors, expanded intratumoral alpha and beta TCR counts tracked mutation counts.

This clonotype was counted ten times or more. Antigen specificity is unknown. This beta chain is a stray read from a library made for alpha chains; its abundance is not meaningful. The V end was cut by 0 bases, the J end by 5 bases, with 10 bases between. CDR3 length: 15 residues. Germline CDR1 is WSHSY and CDR2 is SAAADI. TCRdb re-called the 5' RACE reads through MiXCR, storing one row per CDR3 protein. This table holds 9,500 to 12,000 distinct CDR3 sequences, under 10% found once. This sample's time point: sample taken at primary tumor resection. Donation came from some 73 patients with untreated early-stage non-small cell lung cancer.

This TCR was sampled from a female donor with early-stage non-small cell lung cancer. The chain links TRBV10-2 to TRBJ1-4; weak D call: TRBD1 (5 bases). The sequences come from lung tumor tissue, collected at surgery. Written as DNA, the CDR3 is TGCGCCAGCAGTGAGTCGACAGCCCGAAATGAAAAACTGTTTTTT. Its protein product is CASSESTARNEKLFF.